These 8 T cell receptor beta chains share one sample of origin, sequenced in a study of T cell changes during pregnancy in multiple sclerosis. Measured with immunoSEQ multiplex PCR; TCRdb has only the in-frame clones, and not every one. The table shows about 30,000 clones, with 90% to 95% occurring only once. The specimen comprised CD8+ T cells from peripheral blood mononuclear cells, sampled before pregnancy. These receptors came from a female donor with multiple sclerosis, enrolled in a pregnancy study.

The V gene is TRBV7-3, the J gene TRBJ2-7; the match to TRBD1 covers 9 bases. The CDR3 is made up of 15 amino acids. V gave up 1 base and J gave up 6 bases; unmatched junction bases: 7. Germline lookup yields CDR1 SGHTA and CDR2 FQGTGA. Here the CDR3 DNA reads TGTGCCAGCAGCTTAAGGGGACAGGGTTCATCCGAGCAGTACTTC. Translating gives CASSLRGQGSSEQYF.

V and J are TRBV7-2 and TRBJ2-1; weak D call: TRBD2 (7 bases). V lost 5 bases, J lost 8 bases, and 22 bases lay in between. Germline CDR1 is SGHTA and CDR2 is FQGNSA. The CDR3 consists of 16 residues. Here the CDR3 DNA reads TGTGCCAGCAGCCCTAGGGGGGGACTGAAAAGTTATGAGCAGTTCTTC. It specifies CASSPRGGLKSYEQFF.

This chain links TRBV4-3 with TRBJ1-1; 8 nucleotides agree with TRBD1. Trimming removed 4 bases from V and 0 bases from J; junction bases left unmatched: 1. Germline assignment: CDR1 LGHNA and CDR2 YSLEER. The CDR3 loop spans 14 amino acids. In DNA, the CDR3 is TGCGCCAGCAGCCCGGACAGGGTGAACACTGAAGCTTTCTTT. Translation: CASSPDRVNTEAFF.

The rearrangement uses TRBV29-1 and TRBJ1-2; 8 bases map to TRBD1. CDR3 length: 14 residues. After removal of 5 bases from V and 5 bases from J, the junction contained 10 bases not matched to a gene. Germline V gives CDR1 SQVTM, CDR2 ANQGSEA. The CDR3 DNA sequence: TGCAGCGTTAACCCCGGACAGGGAAGGTATGGCTACACCTTC. It is translated as CSVNPGQGRYGYTF.

This rearrangement joins TRBV6-6 to TRBJ1-5, with D hard to call. Trimming left V 0 bases short and J 10 bases short, with 13 bases between. The germline CDR1 and CDR2 sequences are MNHNY and SVGAGI (reference sequence). There are 14 residues in the CDR3. The CDR3 loop is CASSYSEGSEPQHF. The CDR3 nucleotides are TGTGCCAGCAGTTACTCGGAGGGATCAGAACCCCAGCATTTT.

V and J are TRBV7-3 and TRBJ2-5; 7 positions agree with TRBD1. Germline values: CDR1 SGHTA, CDR2 FQGTGA. This CDR3 contains 14 residues. V was clipped by 5 bases and J by 4 bases; unmatched bases: 7. The CDR3: CASSPGQAPETQYF. The CDR3, as DNA: TGTGCCAGCAGCCCTGGACAGGCGCCAGAGACCCAGTACTTC. Based on the CDR3 plus reference TRBV7-3 and TRBJ2-5, the full variable domain is GAGVSQTPSNKVTEKGKYVELRCDPISGHTALYWYRQSLGQGPEFLIYFQGTGAADDSGLPNDRFFAVRPEGSVSTLKIQRTERGDSAVYLCASSPGQAPETQYFGPGTRLLVL.

V is TRBV4-2 and J is TRBJ1-2, with a possible D match to TRBD1 (5 bases). The length of the CDR3 is 15 residues. V lost 0 bases, J lost 5 bases, and 13 bases lay in between. Looked up from germline, CDR1 is LGHNA and CDR2 is YNFKEQ. The CDR3 nucleotides are TGTGCCAGCAGCCAAGATGACAGCCTGGGGTATGGCTACACCTTC. This sequence encodes CASSQDDSLGYGYTF.

V is TRBV14 and J is TRBJ2-1; 8 nucleotides match TRBD1. The CDR3 has 13 amino acids. CDR1 is SGHDN, CDR2 FVKESK, per germline. The V and J ends lost 3 bases and 9 bases, in that order; junction bases with no gene match: 4. The DNA for the CDR3 is TGTGCCAGCAGCCAGGCAGGGGGCGTTGAGCAGTTCTTC. It is translated as CASSQAGGVEQFF.